Listed below are T cell receptor beta chains from one sample, sequenced in a study of PD-1 blockade in classical Hodgkin lymphoma. Measured with immunoSEQ multiplex PCR; TCRdb has only the in-frame clones, and not every one. The table has about 110,000 clones, about nine tenths seen once. The sample consisted of peripheral blood mononuclear cells (PBMCs), taken before the second cycle of nivolumab. These receptor sequences come from a human donor with classical Hodgkin lymphoma. CDR3s include the opening cysteine and the closing phenylalanine or tryptophan. The D gene is left open where the match is weak. A clone size is listed for some rows: how often the clone was seen (once, few, many), or a class if it is expanded.

clone_size	d_call	cdr3_length	v_call	j_call	cdr3_nt	cdr3_aa
-	-	14	TRBV28	TRBJ2-2	TGTGCCAGCAGCACCTGGGCCTTCACCGGGGAGCTGTTTTTT	CASSTWAFTGELFF
-	TRBD1	14	TRBV5-4	TRBJ2-7	TGTGCCAGCAGCTTGACAGGGGCGGTGAACGAGCAGTACTTC	CASSLTGAVNEQYF
-	-	16	TRBV7-9	TRBJ1-6	TGTGCCAGCAGCTCAGGGATGGGGTTTTATAATTCACCCCTCCACTTT	CASSSGMGFYNSPLHF
-	-	16	TRBV12-5	TRBJ2-2	TGTGCTAGTGGTTTGAGATGGGGACGGTACACCGGGGAGCTGTTTTTT	CASGLRWGRYTGELFF
-	TRBD2	15	TRBV10-1	TRBJ2-2	TGCGCCAGCAGTGAGAGCGGGAGCGTCACCGGGGAGCTGTTTTTT	CASSESGSVTGELFF
-	TRBD2	15	TRBV7-2	TRBJ2-1	TGTGCCAGCAGCTTGACTAGCGGGAAGTACAATGAGCAGTTCTTC	CASSLTSGKYNEQFF
-	-	14	TRBV7-9	TRBJ1-4	TGTGCCAGCAGCTTTAAGGGGGGAAATGAAAAACTGTTTTTT	CASSFKGGNEKLFF
-	-	16	TRBV18	TRBJ2-2	TGTGCCAGCTCACTTAACACCCAAAACAACGGCGGGGAGCTGTTTTTT	CASSLNTQNNGGELFF
once	-	13	TRBV27	TRBJ1-2	TGTGTCAGCAGTTTGACACCTACCTATGGCTACACCTTC	CVSSLTPTYGYTF
-	-	14	TRBV10-3	TRBJ2-3	TGTGCCATCAGTTCCGGGACAAACACAGATACGCAGTATTTT	CAISSGTNTDTQYF
-	TRBD2	15	TRBV4-1	TRBJ2-7	TGCGCCAGCAGCTCACCGGGACTAGCCTCCTACGAGCAGTACTTC	CASSSPGLASYEQYF